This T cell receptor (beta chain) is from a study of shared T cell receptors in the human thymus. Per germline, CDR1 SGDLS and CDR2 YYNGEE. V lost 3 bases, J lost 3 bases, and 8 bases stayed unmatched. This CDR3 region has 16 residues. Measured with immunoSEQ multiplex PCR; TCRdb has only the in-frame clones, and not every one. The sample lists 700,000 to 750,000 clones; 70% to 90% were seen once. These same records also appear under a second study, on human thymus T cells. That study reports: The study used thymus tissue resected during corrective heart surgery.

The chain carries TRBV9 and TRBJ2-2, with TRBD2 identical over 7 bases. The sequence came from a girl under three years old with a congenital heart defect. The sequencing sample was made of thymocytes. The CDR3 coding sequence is TGTGCCAGCAGCGATAGCGGAGCGGGGCACACCGGGGAGCTGTTTTTT. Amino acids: CASSDSGAGHTGELFF.